Here is one TCR beta chain with its context. The antigen is not known. This sample is drawn from a study of vaccination and CD4 T cells after COVID-19. Study overall: With a range of 35 to 161, the median interval from diagnosis to drawing post-COVID samples was 101 days. Cells were stimulated with overlapping spike peptide pools from SARS-CoV-2, HCoV-NL63, HCoV-OC43 and HCoV-229E. General study findings and limits: Detection of a median approximately 87% of reactive clones in convalescent patients was confined to the period after vaccination.

The Oncomine TCR Beta short-read assay sequenced DNA from cultured CD4+ T cells. TCRdb independently ran MiXCR on the PCR reads; one entry per CDR3 protein. The repertoire holds approximately 22,000 distinct CDR3 sequences, with around a third as singletons. As for time point: late sampling 161 to 241 days after vaccination in three convalescent patients. Treatment described: roughly 11-day PBMC culture with coronavirus spike peptide pools or control peptides (ViraFEST assay). This clonotype originated in a human donor who had recovered from COVID-19. Sequencing was performed on CD4+ T cells from blood, cultured in vitro, taken about 7 months after SARS-CoV-2 vaccination.

The CDR3 sequence is CAGVRSIGGDTQYF. The DNA of the CDR3 is TGTGCCGGAGTCCGAAGTATCGGTGGGGATACGCAGTATTTT. This chain joins TRBV7-9 and TRBJ2-3; D not certain. The V and J ends lost 11 bases and 6 bases respectively, with 21 bases between them. Germline V gives CDR1 SEHNR, CDR2 FQNEAQ (reference sequence). This CDR3 is built from 14 residues.